Below, one T cell receptor (beta chain) is given with its context. What this receptor recognizes is not known. No much larger clonotype is one base removed from it; base qualities were not supplied. This entry comes from a study of shared clonotypes between healthy human individuals (dated by TCRdb to 2018 to 2021). About the investigation overall: A couple of women and three men aged 18 to 49 years were included in the cohort. Different laboratories and diverse techniques were used to prepare libraries and sequence TCR repertoires, to increase sequencing depth and limit assay-specific biases. For each donor, CD4 naive and CD4 memory were each given three plates, CD8 naive was given two plates, and CD8 memory was given one plate. Between about 0.9 and 10 billion PBMCs per donor were obtained by leukapheresis. To estimate repertoire size and how much clonotypes are shared between individuals, the study performed deep sequencing of blood TCR repertoires from about five healthy adults. What the research found in general, with its limitations: Based on pairwise subsampling, the degree of clonotype sharing among donors was expected to be affected by sequencing depth. Higher generation probabilities were observed for clonotypes shared by all four sorted-subset donors than for non-shared clonotypes. Naive subsets generally had larger estimated clonotype richness than memory subsets. Because the study included a small number of donors, the genetic and exposure-history diversity represented was limited. Rarefaction of sorted-subset datasets indicated incomplete sequencing despite the large sequencing depth. Only blood was sampled, and tissue TCR repertoires likely differ from those in blood. When four donors were compared, the shared fraction of clonotypes was around 4.6% for naive CD4, about 4% for naive CD8, 2.3% for memory CD4, and roughly 0.4% for memory CD8.

The CDR3 runs 14 residues from the cysteine to the phenylalanine. Of the read, only the CDR3 DNA is kept; its 42 bases are in frame from base 1. Looking up the germline V gene yields CDR1 SNHLY and CDR2 FYNNEI. V gives up 2 bases and J gives up 7 bases, and the segment between their germline ends measures 14 bases. The donors were healthy, HIV-negative adults with no recently reported acute infections or vaccinations. All donors were Caucasian adults living in Nashville, Tennessee, USA. CD4+ T cells were enriched through magnetic negative selection, after which naive cells were positively selected on CD45RA and the remaining negative fraction served as the memory subset. After blood collection by leukapheresis, PBMCs were isolated using Ficoll-Histopaque density gradient centrifugation and then cryopreserved in the vapor phase of liquid nitrogen. Purity and quantity of every magnetically sorted T cell population were checked by analytical flow cytometry. Genomic DNA was isolated from every sorted fraction and measured by UV absorbance on a Nanodrop 2000c.

Using the deep immunoSEQ assay, TCR CDR3 regions were amplified from genomic DNA by multiplex PCR. Extracted genomic DNA from each cell subset was distributed evenly across all wells of several immunoSEQ 96-well plates, and each plate was treated as a replicate. Each replicate PCR for sorted subsets received about 0.2 ug genomic DNA, equal to about 30,000 T cell genomes. The purified libraries were quantified using a Qubit 3.0 fluorometer, sized with a Bioanalyzer 2100, and then quantified again using the KAPA Library Quantification kit. A separate single-read 150-cycle Illumina NextSeq 550 flow cell was used to sequence each immunoSEQ 96-well plate. Per the original workflow: The immunoSEQ output contained only junctional sequences without quality scores, so filtering could not match that applied to full-length reads. Sequences were annotated with PyIR, a Python wrapper for IgBLAST v1.9, using IMGT germline references to assign V/J genes and CDR3. Reads with weak V/J assignments (E-value above 1e-6), missing CDR3, stop codons, out-of-frame junctions, or ambiguous translated residues were removed. V3J clonotypes were defined as sequences sharing the same inferred V gene, J gene, and CDR3 amino acid sequence. The percentage overlap between two repertoires was calculated by dividing the number of shared unique clonotypes by the size of the smaller repertoire. Richness of each repertoire was evaluated using RTK rarefaction, the Chao1 estimator, and Recon v2.1 estimates of unobserved clonotypes. Generation probabilities were computed with OLGA for all TCRbeta clonotypes obtained by the gDNA method from four donors. Sourced from immuneACCESS, this table was stored by TCRdb with only in-frame sequences that have V and J called. A share of the clones is absent; for the studies checked, an unresolved V gene accounts for under half, and the remainder has no known explanation. V, J and clone size are those of that table, while D and trimming were read from the DNA. The sample records 2 million to 3 million clones, around 94% of which are singletons. Jointly, the top ten make up under 0.15% of the sample.

This TCR was sampled from a man younger than 35 in good health. Sequenced sample: naive CD4+ T cells sorted from blood. The sample's cell subset or site label, in plain terms: CD45RA+ positively selected. The chain is made from TRBV2 and TRBJ2-5, with TRBD1 as a weak D call on 6 bases. The nucleotide sequence reads TGTGCCAGCAGTGAACTCGTGACAGGCGGGACCCAGTACTTC. This codes for CASSELVTGGTQYF.